Below are 14 T cell receptor beta chains sequenced from a single sample in a study of blood T cell repertoires in COVID-19. Clones were read by immunoSEQ multiplex PCR, and TCRdb kept only the in-frame ones, dropping some. The table records 130,000 to 150,000 clones, 80% of them present only once. The sample consisted of peripheral blood. These receptors all come from a man in his sixties with active or convalescent COVID-19.

The chain employs TRBV27 and TRBJ1-5; 8 bases align to TRBD1. This CDR3 has 16 amino acids. Losses at the gene ends were 4 bases for V and 0 bases for J; bases not matched to a gene: 5. Per germline, CDR1 MNHEY and CDR2 SMNVEV (reference sequence). This CDR3 is CASSSVGQASNQPQHF. CDR3 bases: TGTGCCAGCAGTTCTGTGGGACAGGCTAGCAATCAGCCCCAGCATTTT.

The V and J genes are TRBV9 and TRBJ2-3; tentatively, D is TRBD2 (5 bases). This CDR3 contains 13 residues. V lost 4 bases and J 6 bases, leaving 12 bases between the germline ends. Germline loops: CDR1 SGDLS, CDR2 YYNGEE. DNA of the CDR3: TGTGCCAGCAGCTTTACGGACTCCGATACGCAGTATTTT. This gives the protein CASSFTDSDTQYF.

The chain joins TRBV28 to TRBJ1-1, with 11 bases that match TRBD1. The V gene's germline CDR1 is MDHEN and CDR2 SYDVKM. This CDR3 has 15 residues. The ends lost 5 bases at V and 7 bases at J; junction bases unmatched: 9. Here the CDR3 reads CASSPLPGQGGEAFF. The CDR3 region has the DNA TGTGCCAGCAGTCCGCTACCGGGACAGGGGGGTGAAGCTTTCTTT.

The rearrangement uses TRBV3-1 (or the pseudogene TRBV3-2) and TRBJ2-7; TRBD2 might be the D (6 bases). Germline V gene lookup returns CDR1 LGHDT and CDR2 YNNKEL (reference sequence). The CDR3 length is 15 residues. Trimming removed 2 bases at V and 0 bases at J, with 11 bases between. The CDR3 loop reads CASSQFGSLSYEQYF. DNA of the CDR3: TGTGCCAGCAGCCAATTCGGGAGTCTCTCCTACGAGCAGTACTTC.

This chain uses TRBV6-2 or TRBV6-3 with TRBJ2-2; unclear D gene. The germline V and J ends were trimmed by 5 bases and 3 bases, with 7 bases remaining between them. Germline V gene data show CDR1 as MNHEY and CDR2 as SVGEGT. This CDR3 is 13 amino acids long. CDR3 in DNA: TGTGCCAGCAGTCCAGATTACACCGGGGAGCTGTTTTTT. It yields the protein CASSPDYTGELFF.

The chain combines TRBV7-2 with TRBJ1-3; D is possibly TRBD1 (5 bases). V lost 1 base and J lost 5, with 9 bases in between. CDR1 and CDR2 from the germline V gene are SGHTA and FQGNSA. There are 14 residues in the CDR3. The CDR3: CASSLVQGRNTIYF. CDR3 nucleotide sequence: TGTGCCAGCAGCTTAGTTCAGGGAAGAAACACCATATATTTT. The whole variable domain, filled in from reference TRBV7-2 and TRBJ1-3, reads GAGVSQSPSNKVTEKGKDVELRCDPISGHTALYWYRQSLGQGLEFLIYFQGNSAPDKSGLPSDRFSAERTGGSVSTLTIQRTQQEDSAVYLCASSLVQGRNTIYFGEGSWLTVV.

The rearrangement uses TRBV9 and TRBJ1-6; D is unclear. This CDR3 is 13 amino acids long. Between the trimmed V and J ends, which lost 0 bases and 8 bases, there was a span of 6 bases. The germline CDR1 and CDR2 sequences are SGDLS and YYNGEE. DNA for the CDR3: TGTGCCAGCAGCGTAGACCCGGATTCACCCCTCCACTTT. Translated: CASSVDPDSPLHF.

This clone was observed many times. This rearrangement joins TRBV3-1 (or the pseudogene TRBV3-2) to TRBJ2-7; TRBD2 matches 7 bases. The CDR3 extends over 15 amino acids. CDR1 is LGHDT, CDR2 YNNKEL, per germline (reference sequence). The V segment lost 4 bases and the J segment 5 bases; nucleotides outside the gene matches: 11. The CDR3 reads CASSPSRGSYHEQYF. In DNA form, the CDR3 reads TGTGCCAGCAGCCCCTCTCGCGGGAGCTATCACGAGCAGTACTTC.

This clone was observed a single time. V and J are TRBV19 and TRBJ2-6; possible D gene TRBD2, 5 bases. Germline CDR1 LNHDA, CDR2 SQIVND (reference sequence). This CDR3 is built from 15 residues. Trimming removed 5 bases at V and 4 bases at J, with 12 bases between. The CDR3 region is CASSLSGYGANVLTF. The CDR3 DNA sequence: TGTGCCAGTAGTCTCAGCGGTTACGGGGCCAACGTCCTGACTTTC. The whole variable domain, filled in from reference TRBV19 and TRBJ2-6, reads DGGITQSPKYLFRKEGQNVTLSCEQNLNHDAMYWYRQDPGQGLRLIYYSQIVNDFQKGDIAEGYSVSREKKESFPLTVTSAQKNPTAFYLCASSLSGYGANVLTFGAGSRLTVL.

V and J are TRBV4-3 and TRBJ2-3; D may be TRBD1 (6 bases). CDR1 LGHNA and CDR2 YSLEER come from the germline V gene. This CDR3 comprises 15 residues. Trimming cost V 0 bases and J 4 bases, with 11 bases left between them. The CDR3 DNA sequence: TGCGCCAGCAGCCAAGATGTGGGGGCTGCAGATACGCAGTATTTT. Its protein product is CASSQDVGAADTQYF.

The chain has TRBV6-6 and TRBJ1-1; a weak D match, TRBD1 (6 bases). The V end was cut by 2 bases, the J end by 5 bases, with 15 bases between. Germline CDR1 MNHNY, CDR2 SVGAGI (reference sequence). This CDR3 region has 15 residues. The CDR3 loop is CASSYQGQGFTEAFF. CDR3 bases: TGTGCCAGCAGTTACCAGGGGCAGGGATTTACTGAAGCTTTCTTT.

The chain employs TRBV19 and TRBJ2-4; the match to TRBD2 covers 8 bases. Trimming removed 4 bases from V and 1 base from J; junction bases left unmatched: 12. The CDR3 extends over 18 amino acids. The germline V gene encodes CDR1 LNHDA and CDR2 SQIVND (reference sequence). The CDR3 DNA follows: TGTGCCAGTAGTACCCCAACGCAGCGCGGGAGGGCCAAAAACATTCAGTACTTC. It is translated as CASSTPTQRGRAKNIQYF.

This sequence joins TRBV7-3 and TRBJ2-1, with D possibly matching TRBD2 (5 bases). CDR3 length: 15 amino acids. The V gene lost 3 bases and the J gene lost 2 bases, with 11 bases spanning the gap. CDR1 and CDR2 from the germline V gene are SGHTA and FQGTGA. The CDR3 DNA reads TGTGCCAGCAGCTTCGACGGGAAAGCCTACAATGAGCAGTTCTTC. It specifies CASSFDGKAYNEQFF.

Note on this clone: Distinct nucleotide sequences in the sample also encode this CDR3. The chain links TRBV5-1 to TRBJ1-2, with 7 bases that match TRBD1. The CDR3 loop spans 15 amino acids. The trim removed 0 bases at V and 4 bases at J, leaving 6 bases unmatched. Germline V gives CDR1 SGHRS, CDR2 YFSETQ. CDR3 bases: TGCGCCAGCAGCTTGGGTCAGGGGGTTAGCTATGGCTACACCTTC. Residues: CASSLGQGVSYGYTF.